This T cell receptor beta chain was obtained from a study of blood T cells in healthy people across ages (dated by TCRdb to between 2014 and 2016). Some background on the complete study: Template switching captured roughly one uniquely barcoded TCR beta cDNA molecule per two T cells in model experiments. To avoid experimental bias, donors of different ages were distributed randomly across sequencing lanes. For two donors (one aged 18 to 29 and one aged 80 or older), the study analyzed two additional independent replicas of 1 million unique cDNA reads from the same blood draw. Using deep sequencing normalized with unique cDNA molecular identifiers, the study measured how TCR beta repertoire diversity changes with age. Four age groups were formed from the donors: young (average 16 years), middle-aged (around 39), aged (62) and long-lived (around 80).

The donors were roughly 39 Caucasian individuals from Russia, aged roughly 6 to 90 years, who were systemically healthy. Ten milliliters of peripheral blood were drawn from each donor into EDTA-treated Vacutainer tubes. Ficoll-Paque density-gradient centrifugation was used to isolate PBMCs, with at least 6.5 million per sample. Trizol reagent was used to extract total RNA from PBMCs, with at least 5.5 micrograms per sample. The percentages of naive CD45RAhigh/CD27high T cells were determined by flow cytometry on a PBMC aliquot from every donor. CDR1 MNHEY and CDR2 SVGEGT were looked up in the germline V gene. Counted from cysteine to phenylalanine, this CDR3 has 13 amino acids. Just CDR3 DNA is preserved here, 39 bases in frame from base 1. V is shortened by 5 bases, J by 6 bases, and the region joining them spans 11 bases. Summary of the overall study and its limitations: Because donor CMV infection status was unknown, age-related changes in expanded clonotypes were potentially confounded. Because profiling used bulk unsorted PBMCs, naive and antigen-experienced compartments could not be compared conclusively. Compared with the aged group, the long-lived group had more naive CD4+ T cells, fewer expanded clones and increased TCR diversity, suggesting age selection. Observed TCR beta diversity per million T cells fell roughly linearly with age, and a significant reduction was already apparent by age about 43. Total diversity estimates from one million sequenced T cells were considered lower bounds and underestimates. A strong correlation was found between observed TCR beta diversity and the percentage of naive T cells measured by flow cytometry.

Library method: 5' RACE. The run used an Illumina HiSeq 2500. A second PCR of roughly 6 to 12 cycles was performed with a sample-barcoded 5' primer and a J-beta primer mix. A unique molecular identifier was introduced onto each TCR beta cDNA molecule by a template-switch 5' adaptor carrying 12 random nucleotides. At least 2.5 million CDR3-containing paired-end reads were obtained from each sample. First-strand cDNA was synthesized from all RNA with the Mint cDNA synthesis kit, primed by a TRBC-specific oligonucleotide. Following uracil-DNA glycosylase treatment, a first 18-cycle PCR with universal primers M1SS and BC2_uni_R was performed on all cDNA. The authors processed their data as follows. For normalization, 1 million high-quality reads, each with a distinct molecular identifier, were randomly selected from each sample. Reads sharing molecular identifiers were discarded rather than binned into consensus sequences. CDR3 identification, clonotype clustering and error correction used MiTCR with a Q25 quality threshold and the strictest error-elimination algorithm. A nonparametric unseen species model with Euler transformation was used to estimate lower-bound total TCR beta diversity. TCRdb cleaned the public reads at Q25 with fastp, built clones with MiXCR and kept in-frame beta chains. A single entry per CDR3 protein holds the most common genes and DNA from its merged rows. In this record, the V and J calls reflect TCRdb's handling and not the investigators' own analysis. Here the sample has approximately 360,000 distinct CDR3 sequences; roughly half occur a single time. The ten largest clonotypes hold 50% to 65% of the sample.

This clonotype was recorded a few times. The antigen this receptor binds is unknown. No base quality values were provided; no much bigger clone lies one nucleotide off. The receptor chain draws on TRBV6-2 or TRBV6-3 and TRBJ2-1; the D segment could be TRBD2, given 5 matching bases. The clonotype was recovered from a man aged 55-75 years in good health. The sample consisted of blood. The nucleotide sequence reads as follows: TGTGCCAGCAGTCGAGGACTGATCAATGAGCAGTTCTTC. It codes for CASSRGLINEQFF.